Listed here is a single TCR beta chain. This entry comes from a study of blood T cell repertoires in COVID-19. About the study: Researchers got acute and convalescent COVID-19 samples from the United States, Italy and Spain.

In the source study's methods: Estimates of nucleated cell counts were drawn from the amplification of reference gene primers. The repertoire was sequenced with immunoSEQ multiplex PCR; TCRdb's copy has only in-frame clones and lacks some. V and J calls and clone size are those listed in that table; D and trimming were worked out from the DNA. The sample gives nearly 80,000 clones, 70% to 90% of which show up once; about 5.3% is in the top ten. This CDR3 spans 14 amino acids. From germline, CDR1 is SGDLS and CDR2 YYNGEE. Germline trimming cut 4 bases from V and 6 bases from J; bases unmatched to any gene: 5.

V gene TRBV9 combines with J gene TRBJ2-1, with 9 bases identical to TRBD1. The TCR originated in a woman older than 75 with active or convalescent COVID-19. Sequenced: peripheral blood. CDR3 nucleotides: TGTGCCAGCAGCTCCCGGACAGGGGCCAATGAGCAGTTCTTC. Translated: CASSSRTGANEQFF. The full variable domain, in which reference TRBV9 and TRBJ2-1 provide the parts outside the CDR3, is DSGVTQTPKHLITATGQRVTLRCSPRSGDLSVYWYQQSLDQGLQFLIQYYNGEERAKGNILERFSAQQFPDLHSELNLSSLELGDSALYFCASSSRTGANEQFFGPGTRLTVL.